This TCR beta chain was obtained from a study of CD8 T cells in Susac syndrome (dated by TCRdb to 2018 to 2020). About the full investigation: Repertoire sequencing was used to test whether CD8+ T cell activation and differentiation in Susac syndrome was antigen driven. CD8+ T cell repertoire clonality was compared between approximately 12 healthy donors, some 14 Susac syndrome patients and approximately 16 multiple sclerosis patients. General study outcomes and caveats: The number of individuals in the TCR sequencing and HLA analysis was recognized as being relatively small.

Concerning this clonotype itself: It has no known antigen specificity. Base qualities are not at hand, and no much larger clone is one base apart.

RNA was extracted using the RNeasy kit, and about 0.45 to 1 microgram was reverse transcribed with random hexamers. The immunoSEQ multiplex PCR assay, which covers 54 Vbeta and 13 Jbeta segments, was used to amplify TCR beta CDR3 regions. PCR amplification bias was corrected using a synthetic template baseline for primer optimization and computational correction. The paper's processing steps were these. Reads were assigned to V, D and J genes according to IMGT and analyzed in immunoSEQ Analyzer, with only productive sequences retained. To calculate clonality, Shannon entropy was normalized by log2 of the number of productive unique sequences and then subtracted from one. Public and private clones were assessed among the 100 most prevalent clones of each patient and control. Susac-specific clones were defined as absent from healthy and MS cohorts, some 1,000 published viral clones and other ImmuneACCESS disease sequences. TCRdb applied fastp at Q25 and MiXCR to the public reads, then kept only in-frame beta chains. Rows with one shared CDR3 protein collapse into an entry with the most common genes and DNA. The V and J calls and clone size come from TCRdb's table, not from the authors' own analysis. In this sample the table shows almost 450,000 distinct CDR3 sequences, roughly 85% of which occur a single time. The leading ten clones occupy roughly 0.11% of the sample.

CDR1 and CDR2 are drawn from the germline V gene (reference sequence): DFQATT, SNEGSKA. The CDR3 sequence holds 13 residues, the cysteine and phenylalanine included. The CDR3 DNA has 39 bases and is translated from base 1. V lost 5 bases and J lost 5 bases; the stretch between them is 12 bases long. Peripheral blood CD8+ and CD4+ T cells from healthy donors, Susac syndrome patients and multiple sclerosis patients were profiled using high-throughput TCR beta sequencing. Multiple sclerosis controls were treatment-naive patients with stable or active relapsing-remitting disease fulfilling revised McDonald criteria. CD8+ TEMRA cells were enriched by FACS, while bulk CD8+ and CD4+ T cells were purified by magnetic negative isolation. Blood was collected in EDTA tubes and processed within 24 hours, with PBMCs isolated through density gradient centrifugation. PBMCs intended for TCR sequencing were cryopreserved in liquid nitrogen and thawed later in a water bath at 37 degrees C. The sorted or isolated CD4+, CD8+ and CD8+ TEMRA cells reached a purity of at least 90%.

The receptor's source is a human donor with multiple sclerosis. The sample taken for sequencing was CD8+ T cells from PBMCs. The chain is encoded by TRBV20-1 joined to TRBJ1-4; no D gene is confidently identified. At the DNA level, the sequence is TGCAGTGCTCTGGACGTGGGAAATGAAAAACTGTTTTTT. Its translation is CSALDVGNEKLFF.